This T cell receptor beta chain originates from a study of vaccination and CD4 T cells after COVID-19. The CDR3 has 12 amino acids. V gave up 8 bases and J gave up 2 bases, with 12 bases separating them. Germline CDR1 DFQATT, CDR2 SNEGSKA (reference sequence). With respect to this clonotype: Its cognate antigen is unknown.

As to time point: late sampling 161 to 241 days after vaccination in three convalescent patients. Treatment noted: roughly 11-day PBMC culture with coronavirus spike peptide pools or control peptides (ViraFEST assay). TCR sequencing followed the expansion of antigen-specific T cells with peptide pools in ViraFEST. Cultured CD4+ T-cell DNA underwent Oncomine TCR Beta short-read sequencing. Genomic DNA was isolated from CD4+ T cells that had been cultured. TCRdb redid the calling of the PCR reads with MiXCR, one entry per CDR3 protein. The repertoire holds over 15,000 distinct CDR3 sequences, over 50% seen once, with 21% in the top ten.

V is TRBV20-1 and J is TRBJ1-2, with a tentative D call TRBD1 (6 bases). The specimen was CD4+ T cells from blood, cultured in vitro, collected about 7 months after SARS-CoV-2 vaccination. This TCR was sampled from a human donor who had recovered from COVID-19. In nucleotides, the CDR3 is TGCAGTCCAATGGGGGGCAACTATGGCTACACCTTC. This gives the protein CSPMGGNYGYTF.